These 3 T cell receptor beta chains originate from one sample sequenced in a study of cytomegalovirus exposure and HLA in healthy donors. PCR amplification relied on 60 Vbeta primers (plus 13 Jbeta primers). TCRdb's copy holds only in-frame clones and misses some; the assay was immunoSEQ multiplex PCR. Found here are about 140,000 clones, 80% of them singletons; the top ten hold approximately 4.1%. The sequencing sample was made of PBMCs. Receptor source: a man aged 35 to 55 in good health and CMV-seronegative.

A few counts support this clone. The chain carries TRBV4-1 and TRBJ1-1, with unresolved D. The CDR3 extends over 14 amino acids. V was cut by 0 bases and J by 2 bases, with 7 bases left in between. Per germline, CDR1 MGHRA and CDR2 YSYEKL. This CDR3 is CASSQDPVNTEAFF. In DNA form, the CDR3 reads TGCGCCAGCAGCCAAGATCCAGTCAACACTGAAGCTTTCTTT.

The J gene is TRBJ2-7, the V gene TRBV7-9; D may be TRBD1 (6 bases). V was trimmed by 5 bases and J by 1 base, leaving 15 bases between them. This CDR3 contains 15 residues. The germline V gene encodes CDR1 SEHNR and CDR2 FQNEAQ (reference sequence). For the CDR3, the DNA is TGTGCCAGCAGCAATCGGGGCAGGGGATCCTACGAGCAGTACTTC. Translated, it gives CASSNRGRGSYEQYF.

CDR3 DNA: TGCGCCAGCAGTCGCGGACAGGCCTACGAGCAGTACTTC. Translating gives CASSRGQAYEQYF. The chain couples TRBV10-1 to TRBJ2-7; 7 bases are shared with TRBD1. The CDR3 spans 13 residues. Trimming at V came to 5 bases and at J to 2 bases, leaving 3 bases not matched to a gene. Germline assignment: CDR1 WNHNN and CDR2 SYGVQD (reference sequence).